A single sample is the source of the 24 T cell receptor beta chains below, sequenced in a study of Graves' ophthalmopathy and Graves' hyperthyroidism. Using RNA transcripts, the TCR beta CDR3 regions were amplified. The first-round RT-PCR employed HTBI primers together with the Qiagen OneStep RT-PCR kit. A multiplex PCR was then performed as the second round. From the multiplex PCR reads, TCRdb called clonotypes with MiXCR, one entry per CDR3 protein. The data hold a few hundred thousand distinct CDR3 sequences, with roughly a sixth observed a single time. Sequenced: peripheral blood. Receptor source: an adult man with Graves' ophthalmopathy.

As DNA, the CDR3 is TGTGCCAGCATAAGGTCAGGTAGAGCGAACACTGAAGCTTTCTTT. Protein: CASIRSGRANTEAFF. V gene TRBV6-2 or TRBV6-3 combines with J gene TRBJ1-1; D gene unclear. Trimming took off 7 bases at V and 1 base at J, with 16 bases between the two ends. CDR3 length equals 15 residues. The germline gives CDR1 MNHEY, CDR2 SVGEGT.

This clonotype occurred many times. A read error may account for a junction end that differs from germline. CDR3 in amino acids: CASTLPNSPLHF. CDR3 DNA sequence: TGTGCCAGCACTTTACCGAATTCACCCCTCCACTTT. The rearrangement uses TRBV12-3 or TRBV12-4 and TRBJ1-6, with D unclear. The CDR3 has 12 amino acids.

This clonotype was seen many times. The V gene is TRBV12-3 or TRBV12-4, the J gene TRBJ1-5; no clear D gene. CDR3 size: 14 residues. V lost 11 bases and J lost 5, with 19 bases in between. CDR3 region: CAVGRGSLDQPQHF. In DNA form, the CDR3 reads TGTGCCGTCGGTCGGGGTTCGCTTGATCAGCCCCAGCATTTT.

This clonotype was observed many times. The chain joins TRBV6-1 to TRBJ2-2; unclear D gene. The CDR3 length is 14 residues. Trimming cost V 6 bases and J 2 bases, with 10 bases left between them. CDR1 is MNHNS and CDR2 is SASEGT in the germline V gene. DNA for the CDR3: TGTGCCAGCAGAACGGACCAAAACACCGGGGAGCTGTTTTTT. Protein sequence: CASRTDQNTGELFF.

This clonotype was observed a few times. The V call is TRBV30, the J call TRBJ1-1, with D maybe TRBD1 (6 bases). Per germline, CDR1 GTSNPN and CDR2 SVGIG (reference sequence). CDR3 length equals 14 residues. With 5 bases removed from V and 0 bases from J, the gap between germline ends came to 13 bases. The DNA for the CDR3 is TGTGCCTGGCGACAGCAGGGGATGAACACTGAAGCTTTCTTT. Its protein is CAWRQQGMNTEAFF.

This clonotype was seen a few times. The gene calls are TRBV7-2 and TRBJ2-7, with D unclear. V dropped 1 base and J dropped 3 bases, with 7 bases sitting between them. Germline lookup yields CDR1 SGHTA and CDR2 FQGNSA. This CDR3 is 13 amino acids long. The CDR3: CASSLVGYYEQYF. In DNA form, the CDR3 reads TGTGCCAGCAGCTTAGTGGGGTACTACGAGCAGTACTTC. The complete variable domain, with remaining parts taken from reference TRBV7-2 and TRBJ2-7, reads GAGVSQSPSNKVTEKGKDVELRCDPISGHTALYWYRQSLGQGLEFLIYFQGNSAPDKSGLPSDRFSAERTGGSVSTLTIQRTQQEDSAVYLCASSLVGYYEQYFGPGTRLTVT.

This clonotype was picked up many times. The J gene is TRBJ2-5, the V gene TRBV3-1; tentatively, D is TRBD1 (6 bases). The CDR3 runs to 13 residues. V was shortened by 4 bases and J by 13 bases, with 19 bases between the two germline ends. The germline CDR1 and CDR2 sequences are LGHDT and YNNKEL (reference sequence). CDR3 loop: CASSREATGSTYF. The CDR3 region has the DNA TGTGCCAGCAGCCGAGAGGCGACAGGATCAACGTACTTC.

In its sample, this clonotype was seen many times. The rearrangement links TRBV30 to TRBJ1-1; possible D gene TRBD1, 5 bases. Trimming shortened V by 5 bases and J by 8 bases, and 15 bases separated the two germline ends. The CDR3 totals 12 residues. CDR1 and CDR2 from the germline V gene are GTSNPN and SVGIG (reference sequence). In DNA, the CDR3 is TGTGCCTGGGGGACCGCGAGCGGCGAAGCTTTCTTT. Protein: CAWGTASGEAFF.

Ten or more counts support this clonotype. In DNA form, the CDR3 reads TGTGCCAGCAGTTACTCTAAAGCCAAAAACATTCAGTACTTC. Protein product: CASSYSKAKNIQYF. The chain couples TRBV6-2 or TRBV6-3 to TRBJ2-4; D not resolved. The germline V gene has CDR1 MNHEY and CDR2 SVGEGT. V lost 0 bases and J 0 bases, leaving 3 bases between the germline ends. The CDR3 is made up of 14 amino acids.

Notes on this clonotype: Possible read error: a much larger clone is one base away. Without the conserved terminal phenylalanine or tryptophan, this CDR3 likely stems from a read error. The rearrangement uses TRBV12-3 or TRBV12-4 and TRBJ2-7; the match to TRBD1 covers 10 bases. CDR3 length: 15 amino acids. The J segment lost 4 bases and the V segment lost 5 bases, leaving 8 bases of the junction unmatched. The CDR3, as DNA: TGTGCCAGCAGTCTCCGACAGGGGGCTATTTACGAGCAGTACCTC. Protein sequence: CASSLRQGAIYEQYL.

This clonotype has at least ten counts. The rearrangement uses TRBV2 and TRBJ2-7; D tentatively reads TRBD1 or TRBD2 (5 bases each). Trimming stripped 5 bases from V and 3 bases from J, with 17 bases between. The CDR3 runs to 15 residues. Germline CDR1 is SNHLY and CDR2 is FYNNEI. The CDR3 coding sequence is TGTGCCAGCAGTTACGGGGACGTCCCGGGCTACGAGCAGTACTTC. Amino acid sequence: CASSYGDVPGYEQYF.

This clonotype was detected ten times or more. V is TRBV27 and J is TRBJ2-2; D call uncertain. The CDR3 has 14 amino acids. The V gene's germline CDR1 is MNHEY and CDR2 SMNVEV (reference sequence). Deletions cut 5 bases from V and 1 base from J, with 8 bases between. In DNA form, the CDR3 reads TGTGCCAGCAGTCCATGGGTGAACACCGGGGAGCTGTTTTTT. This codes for CASSPWVNTGELFF.

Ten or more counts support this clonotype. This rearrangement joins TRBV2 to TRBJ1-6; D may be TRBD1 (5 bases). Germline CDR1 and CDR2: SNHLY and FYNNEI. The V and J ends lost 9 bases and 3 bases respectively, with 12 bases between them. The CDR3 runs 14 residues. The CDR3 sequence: CASCWDRYNSPLHF. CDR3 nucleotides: TGTGCCAGTTGCTGGGACCGCTATAATTCACCCCTCCACTTT.

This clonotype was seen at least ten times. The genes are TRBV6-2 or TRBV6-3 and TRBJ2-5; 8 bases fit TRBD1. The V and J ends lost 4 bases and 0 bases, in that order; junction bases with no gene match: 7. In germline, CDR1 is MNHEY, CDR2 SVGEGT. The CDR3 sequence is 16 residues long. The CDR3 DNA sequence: TGTGCCAGCAGTTCACAGGGGGACGGGTACCAAGAGACCCAGTACTTC. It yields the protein CASSSQGDGYQETQYF.

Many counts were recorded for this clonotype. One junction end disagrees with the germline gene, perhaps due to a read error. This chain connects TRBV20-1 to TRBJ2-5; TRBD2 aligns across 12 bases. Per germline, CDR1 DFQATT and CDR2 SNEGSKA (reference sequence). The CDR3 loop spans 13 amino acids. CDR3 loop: CSTSGRSEETQYF. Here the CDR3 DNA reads TGCAGTACTAGCGGGAGGAGTGAAGAGACCCAGTACTTC.

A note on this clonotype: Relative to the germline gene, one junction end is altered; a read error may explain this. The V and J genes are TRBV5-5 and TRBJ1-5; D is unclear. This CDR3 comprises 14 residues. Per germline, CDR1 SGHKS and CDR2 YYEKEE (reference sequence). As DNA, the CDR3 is TGCGCCAGCAGCCAAACTCATAGCAATCAGCCCCAGCATTTT. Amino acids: CASSQTHSNQPQHF.

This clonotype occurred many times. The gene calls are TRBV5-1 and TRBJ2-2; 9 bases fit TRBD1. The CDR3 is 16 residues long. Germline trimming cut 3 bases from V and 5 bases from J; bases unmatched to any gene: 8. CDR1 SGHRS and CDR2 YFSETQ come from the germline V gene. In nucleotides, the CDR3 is TGCGCCAGCAGCTCGCGCCACAGGGGGCTGACCGGGGAGCTGTTTTTT. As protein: CASSSRHRGLTGELFF.

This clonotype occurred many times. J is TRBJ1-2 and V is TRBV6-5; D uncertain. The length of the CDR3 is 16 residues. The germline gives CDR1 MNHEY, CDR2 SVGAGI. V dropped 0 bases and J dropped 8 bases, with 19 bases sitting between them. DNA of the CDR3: TGTGCCAGCAGTTACTCGATCTTGCCAGGCTCGGAGGGCTACACCTTC. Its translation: CASSYSILPGSEGYTF.

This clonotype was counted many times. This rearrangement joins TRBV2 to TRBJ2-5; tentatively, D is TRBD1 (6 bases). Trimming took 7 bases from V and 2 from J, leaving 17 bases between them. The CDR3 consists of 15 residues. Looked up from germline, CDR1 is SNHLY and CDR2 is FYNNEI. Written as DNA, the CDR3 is TGTGCCAGCACCCTAGGGGTAGGGGGTCAAGAGACCCAGTACTTC. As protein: CASTLGVGGQETQYF.

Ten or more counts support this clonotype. DNA for the CDR3: TGTGCCAGCAGACCCCCGACAGTGAACACTGAAGCTTTCTTT. This sequence encodes CASRPPTVNTEAFF. J is TRBJ1-1 and V is TRBV6-1, with TRBD1 as a possible D gene (5 bases). The CDR3 has 14 amino acids. Germline V gene sequence: CDR1 MNHNS, CDR2 SASEGT. The V gene lost 6 bases and the J gene lost 0 bases, with 11 bases spanning the gap.

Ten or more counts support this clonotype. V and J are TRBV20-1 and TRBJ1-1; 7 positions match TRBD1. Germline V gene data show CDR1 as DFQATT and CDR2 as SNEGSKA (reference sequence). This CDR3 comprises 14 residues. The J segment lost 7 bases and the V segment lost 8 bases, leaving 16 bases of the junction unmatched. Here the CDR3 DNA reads TGCAGTACTCAATCGGGACAGTCCTGGGGTGAAGCTTTCTTT. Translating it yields CSTQSGQSWGEAFF.

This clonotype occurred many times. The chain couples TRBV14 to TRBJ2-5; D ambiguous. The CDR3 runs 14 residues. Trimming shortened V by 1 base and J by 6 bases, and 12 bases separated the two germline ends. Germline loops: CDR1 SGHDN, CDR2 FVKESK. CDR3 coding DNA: TGTGCCAGCAGCCAAGTGCCTAGTGAGAAGACCCAGTACTTC. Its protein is CASSQVPSEKTQYF.

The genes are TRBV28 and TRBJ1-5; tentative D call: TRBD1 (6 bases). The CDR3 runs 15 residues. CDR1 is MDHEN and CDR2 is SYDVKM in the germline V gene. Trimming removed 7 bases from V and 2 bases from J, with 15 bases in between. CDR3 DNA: TGTGCCAGCACGTCCCAGGGGTTGGGCAATCAGCCCCAGCATTTT. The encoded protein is CASTSQGLGNQPQHF.

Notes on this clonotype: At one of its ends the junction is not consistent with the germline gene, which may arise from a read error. DNA of the CDR3: TGTGCCAGCAGTGACGTGGTGGCTTGGAATCAGCCCCAGCGTTTT. As protein: CASSDVVAWNQPQRF. The chain has TRBV6-1 and TRBJ1-5; no definite D call. The CDR3 has 15 residues. The germline V gene has CDR1 MNHNS and CDR2 SASEGT.